The 11 T cell receptor beta chains reported below all come from one sample, sequenced in a study of human T cells and chemical hapten exposure. Time point: pre-sensitization, week 0. Specified treatment: therapeutic diphenylcyclopropenone sensitization with weekly scalp DPC. One entry per CDR3 protein results from TCRdb running MiXCR on the RACE reads. The sample consists of 350,000 to 400,000 distinct CDR3 sequences, 5.1% of them appearing once. Specimen: whole blood, collected in connection with sensitization to the hapten diphenylcyclopropenone (DPC). The receptors shown here come from a woman aged 50 to 60 with alopecia areata. Some clones in this sample may be carry-over from other donors' samples.

The rearrangement joins TRBV29-1 to TRBJ2-1; maybe TRBD1 (6 bases). Germline V gives CDR1 SQVTM, CDR2 ANQGSEA. Trimming left V 1 base short and J 0 bases short, with 13 bases between. The CDR3 spans 16 residues. The CDR3 coding sequence is TGCAGCGTTGAAGGGCCGGACAGAGTCTCCTACAATGAGCAGTTCTTC. Translated: CSVEGPDRVSYNEQFF.

This clonotype has a handful of counts. The chain employs TRBV7-7 and TRBJ2-5, with 9 bases lining up with TRBD2. With V trimmed by 1 base and J by 1 base, 4 bases remained unmatched. Germline values: CDR1 SSHAT, CDR2 FNYEAQ (reference sequence). There are 16 residues in the CDR3. The CDR3 DNA reads TGTGCCAGCAGCTTAGAATTAGCGGGGGCCCAAGAGACCCAGTACTTC. It is translated as CASSLELAGAQETQYF.

This clonotype turned up a few times. The rearrangement uses TRBV5-1 and TRBJ1-4, with D tentatively TRBD1 (6 bases). The CDR3 extends over 15 amino acids. The V gene lost 3 bases and the J gene lost 7 bases, with 16 bases spanning the gap. Per germline, CDR1 SGHRS and CDR2 YFSETQ. This CDR3 reads CASSSATGIGEKLFF. In DNA, the CDR3 is TGCGCCAGCAGCTCAGCCACAGGGATCGGTGAAAAACTGTTTTTT.

This clonotype came up a few times. The V and J genes are TRBV7-2 and TRBJ2-3; weak D call: TRBD2 (6 bases). V was clipped by 1 base and J by 0 bases, with 17 bases between them. Germline V gives CDR1 SGHTA, CDR2 FQGNSA. There are 18 residues in the CDR3. Here the CDR3 DNA reads TGTGCCAGCAGCTTAGGGCCTCCCAGCGGAGGGAGCACAGATACGCAGTATTTT. It codes for CASSLGPPSGGSTDTQYF.

This clonotype was seen more than once but under ten times. The gene calls are TRBV5-6 and TRBJ1-5; D gene uncertain. Trimming left V 1 base short and J 6 bases short, with 5 bases between. This CDR3 comprises 12 residues. In germline, CDR1 is SGHDT, CDR2 YYEEEE. The CDR3 DNA is TGTGCCAGCAGCTTGTGGAGTCAGCCCCAGCATTTT. Translation gives CASSLWSQPQHF.

The CDR3 spells CSARGGPNEKLFF. The CDR3 DNA follows: TGCAGTGCTAGAGGAGGACCCAATGAAAAACTGTTTTTT. The chain joins TRBV20-1 to TRBJ1-4; D not resolved. In germline, CDR1 is DFQATT, CDR2 SNEGSKA (reference sequence). V gave up 1 base and J gave up 5 bases, with 8 bases separating them. CDR3 length: 13 amino acids.

In its sample, this clonotype was seen a few times. For the CDR3, the DNA is TGTGCCAGCAGTTTATGGGGTTTGGGCAATCAGCCCCAGCATTTT. This translates into CASSLWGLGNQPQHF. V usage is TRBV27 and J usage is TRBJ1-5; D gene unclear. The germline V and J ends were trimmed by 1 base and 2 bases, with 9 bases remaining between them. In germline, CDR1 is MNHEY, CDR2 SMNVEV (reference sequence). The CDR3 sequence is 15 residues long.

In its sample, this clonotype was seen a few times. The genes are TRBV12-3 or TRBV12-4 and TRBJ1-4, with 12 bases fitting TRBD1. The V and J ends lost 6 bases and 6 bases, in that order; junction bases with no gene match: 11. This CDR3 comprises 17 residues. CDR3 sequence: CASSRGTGGASDEKLFF. In nucleotides, the CDR3 is TGTGCCAGCAGCCGGGGGACAGGGGGCGCCTCCGATGAAAAACTGTTTTTT.

The chain recombines TRBV7-2 with TRBJ2-3, with D possibly being TRBD2 (5 bases). CDR3 length: 17 amino acids. The germline CDR1 and CDR2 sequences are SGHTA and FQGNSA. Trimming shortened V by 1 base and J by 1 base, and 15 bases separated the two germline ends. Here the CDR3 DNA reads TGTGCCAGCAGCTTAGGTGCTAGCCCGAGCCGCACAGATACGCAGTATTTT. It is translated as CASSLGASPSRTDTQYF.

The chain uses TRBV27 and TRBJ2-5; 12 bases are a match to TRBD2. The CDR3 covers 15 residues. Per the germline V gene, CDR1 is MNHEY and CDR2 is SMNVEV (reference sequence). J was trimmed by 4 bases and V by 0 bases; bases with no gene match: 0. The DNA of the CDR3 is TGTGCCAGCAGTTTATCGGGACTAGCGGGAGAGACCCAGTACTTC. Translating gives CASSLSGLAGETQYF.

This clonotype has just a few counts. The chain couples TRBV28 to TRBJ2-7, with 7 bases matching TRBD1. With 2 bases clipped from V and 5 bases from J, the junction kept 6 bases outside the gene matches. Per germline, CDR1 MDHEN and CDR2 SYDVKM. The CDR3 length is 14 residues. The CDR3 is CASSLVGGMNEQYF. The CDR3 DNA reads TGTGCCAGCAGTTTAGTAGGGGGCATGAACGAGCAGTACTTC. Full variable domain (missing parts from reference TRBV28 and TRBJ2-7): DVKVTQSSRYLVKRTGEKVFLECVQDMDHENMFWYRQDPGLGLRLIYFSYDVKMKEKGDIPEGYSVSREKKERFSLILESASTNQTSMYLCASSLVGGMNEQYFGPGTRLTVT.